The 32 T cell receptor beta chains given below trace back to one sample, sequenced in a study of cytomegalovirus exposure and HLA in healthy donors. PCR was performed using 60 Vbeta and 13 Jbeta primers. The assay was immunoSEQ multiplex PCR, and TCRdb's table has in-frame clones only and misses some. The table has 150,000 to 200,000 clones, roughly 87% seen once; the top ten hold 0.2% to 0.3%. Sample: PBMCs. All receptors derive from a girl in the first two years of life in good health and CMV-seronegative.

This chain links TRBV6-4 with TRBJ1-1; D remains ambiguous. Germline CDR1 MRHNA, CDR2 SNTAGT. The CDR3 covers 17 residues. With 0 bases removed from V and 1 base from J, the gap between germline ends came to 15 bases. In DNA form, the CDR3 reads TGTGCCAGCAGTGACTCGAGTTTGCAAGAGCAGAACACTGAAGCTTTCTTT. This sequence encodes CASSDSSLQEQNTEAFF.

This clone appeared a few times. The V gene is TRBV7-9, the J gene TRBJ2-4; a possible D gene is TRBD2 (6 bases). CDR3 length equals 16 residues. The V gene's germline CDR1 is SEHNR and CDR2 FQNEAQ (reference sequence). Trimming took 2 bases from V and 0 from J, leaving 11 bases between them. The chain's CDR3 is CASSLHTGVAKNIQYF. CDR3 in DNA: TGTGCCAGCAGCTTACACACGGGAGTAGCCAAAAACATTCAGTACTTC.

The J gene is TRBJ2-2, the V gene TRBV5-6; 8 bases map to TRBD2. J lost 9 bases, V lost 4 bases, and 11 bases had no gene match. CDR1 and CDR2 (germline): SGHDT, YYEEEE. The CDR3 has 15 residues. CDR3 in DNA: TGTGCCAGCAGCATAACGGGACTAGAGCGCCGGGAGCTGTTTTTT. It encodes CASSITGLERRELFF.

Comment on this clone: The junction shows a germline mismatch at one end, possibly a read error. J is TRBJ2-1 and V is TRBV7-9; 10 positions agree with TRBD2. CDR3 length equals 14 residues. Germline values: CDR1 SEHNR, CDR2 FQNEAQ (reference sequence). Here the CDR3 DNA reads TGTTCCAGCAGCCACGAAGCGGGAGGGGGTGAGCAGTTCTTC. Protein product: CSSSHEAGGGEQFF.

The rearrangement joins TRBV6-4 to TRBJ2-3, with D tentatively TRBD2 (6 bases). V lost 4 bases and J 0 bases, leaving 8 bases between the germline ends. This CDR3 is 14 amino acids long. The V gene's germline CDR1 is MRHNA and CDR2 SNTAGT. The CDR3 sequence: CASSASGSTDTQYF. CDR3 nucleotides: TGTGCCAGCAGTGCGAGCGGGAGCACAGATACGCAGTATTTT.

This chain connects TRBV7-6 to TRBJ2-1; 7 bases agree with TRBD2. Germline loops: CDR1 SGHVS, CDR2 FNYEAQ. The CDR3 has 15 residues. Trimming at V came to 4 bases and at J to 5 bases, leaving 8 bases not matched to a gene. The CDR3 here is CASSSTGTTDNEQFF. CDR3 nucleotide sequence: TGTGCCAGCAGCTCCACCGGGACTACGGACAATGAGCAGTTCTTC.

The chain recombines TRBV6-5 with TRBJ2-1; 11 bases agree with TRBD2. In germline, CDR1 is MNHEY, CDR2 SVGAGI. This CDR3 has 15 residues. J gave up 4 bases and V 6 bases, and 5 bases lay outside the gene matches. This CDR3 is CASRGSSGGYNEQFF. The CDR3 DNA follows: TGTGCCAGCAGAGGATCTAGCGGGGGGTACAATGAGCAGTTCTTC.

The chain carries TRBV7-2 and TRBJ1-2; no clear D gene. The germline gives CDR1 SGHTA, CDR2 FQGNSA. This CDR3 is built from 12 residues. The V end lost 3 bases, the J end lost 6 bases, and 8 bases lay between the germline ends. The CDR3, as DNA: TGTGCCAGCAGCTTTGGTCAGGATGGCTACACCTTC. It encodes CASSFGQDGYTF.

The genes are TRBV5-1 and TRBJ2-3, with 15 positions matching TRBD2. The V gene end was trimmed by 3 bases and the J gene end by 5 bases; junction bases not matched to a gene: 10. CDR3 length: 18 residues. Germline V CDR1 and CDR2: SGHRS, YFSETQ. CDR3 bases: TGCGCCAGCAGCTACGGACTAGCGGGGGGGCCTTTCCAAGATACGCAGTATTTT. It encodes CASSYGLAGGPFQDTQYF.

This chain uses TRBV13 with TRBJ2-7; 13 bases fit TRBD2. The V gene's germline CDR1 is PRHDT and CDR2 FYEKMQ (reference sequence). The V gene end was trimmed by 4 bases and the J gene end by 1 base; junction bases not matched to a gene: 7. This CDR3 has 17 amino acids. The CDR3 is CASSSGLAGAISYEQYF. Here the CDR3 DNA reads TGTGCCAGCAGCTCCGGACTAGCGGGGGCCATTTCCTACGAGCAGTACTTC.

The V call is TRBV5-1, the J call TRBJ1-1; perhaps TRBD1 as D (6 bases). V was clipped by 0 bases and J by 0 bases, with 21 bases between them. The CDR3 contains 19 residues. CDR1 is SGHRS, CDR2 YFSETQ, per germline. The CDR3 DNA sequence: TGCGCCAGCAGCTTGGTCTCTTTCTCTAAGGGGGGGCTGAACACTGAAGCTTTCTTT. Amino acid sequence: CASSLVSFSKGGLNTEAFF.

The rearrangement uses TRBV7-9 and TRBJ1-2; 8 bases match TRBD1. The V and J ends lost 1 base and 6 bases, in that order; junction bases with no gene match: 7. The germline V gene has CDR1 SEHNR and CDR2 FQNEAQ (reference sequence). The CDR3 runs to 15 residues. The CDR3 DNA is TGTGCCAGCAGCTTAGAAGCAGGGGGCGCGGATGGCTACACCTTC. Amino acid sequence: CASSLEAGGADGYTF. The variable domain in full, completed from reference TRBV7-9 and TRBJ1-2, reads DTGVSQNPRHKITKRGQNVTFRCDPISEHNRLYWYRQTLGQGPEFLTYFQNEAQLEKSRLLSDRFSAERPKGSFSTLEIQRTEQGDSAMYLCASSLEAGGADGYTFGSGTRLTVV.

The genes are TRBV9 and TRBJ2-1, with 9 positions matching TRBD2. The CDR3 totals 16 residues. V shed 0 bases, J shed 9 bases, and the junction held 10 bases outside the gene matches. Germline V gene sequence: CDR1 SGDLS, CDR2 YYNGEE. CDR3: CASSVGGSGRNLEQFF. As DNA, the CDR3 is TGTGCCAGCAGCGTAGGGGGGAGCGGGAGGAATCTTGAGCAGTTCTTC.

J is TRBJ1-2 and V is TRBV2, with TRBD1 matching 11 bases. The CDR3 is made up of 13 amino acids. Trimming removed 9 bases from V and 4 bases from J; junction bases left unmatched: 4. From germline, CDR1 is SNHLY and CDR2 FYNNEI. CDR3 bases: TGTGCCAGTGGGACAGGGGGGACCTATGGCTACACCTTC. Translating gives CASGTGGTYGYTF.

On this clone: The same CDR3 can be traced to other DNA sequences in this sample. The gene calls are TRBV30 and TRBJ1-5, with TRBD1 identical over 8 bases. Germline CDR1 GTSNPN, CDR2 SVGIG (reference sequence). CDR3 length: 14 residues. The ends lost 2 bases at V and 5 bases at J; junction bases unmatched: 5. The DNA of the CDR3 is TGTGCCTGGAGTCCCGGACAGGGTTATCAGCCCCAGCATTTT. Protein: CAWSPGQGYQPQHF.

The chain has TRBV30 and TRBJ1-2, with D perhaps matching TRBD1 (5 bases). The CDR3 has 12 residues. Germline CDR1 reads GTSNPN; CDR2 reads SVGIG (reference sequence). Trimming cost V 1 base and J 4 bases, with 7 bases left between them. The CDR3 nucleotides are TGTGCCTGGAGTGGGGGCGGCTATGGCTACACCTTC. It translates to CAWSGGGYGYTF.

J is TRBJ2-5 and V is TRBV6-1; 9 bases fit TRBD1. The end of the DNA fits TRBJ2-7 better, so the J call may be wrong. The CDR3 covers 15 residues. CDR1 and CDR2 from the germline V gene are MNHNS and SASEGT. DNA for the CDR3: TGTGCCAGCAGTGAGAGGACAGGGGACTCCTACGAGCAGTACTTC. Its translation is CASSERTGDSYEQYF.

This clone was seen only a few times. The V and J genes are TRBV2 and TRBJ1-1; 9 bases match TRBD1. CDR1 SNHLY and CDR2 FYNNEI come from the germline V gene. V trimming: 6 bases; J trimming: 6 bases; junction bases outside the gene matches: 8. The CDR3 spans 14 residues. The DNA for the CDR3 is TGTGCCAGCAGGGCTGGACAGGGGTGGGCTGAAGCTTTCTTT. Translation: CASRAGQGWAEAFF.

The genes are TRBV19 and TRBJ1-2, with TRBD1 matching 7 bases. With 4 bases clipped from V and 6 bases from J, the junction kept 11 bases outside the gene matches. The germline V gene has CDR1 LNHDA and CDR2 SQIVND (reference sequence). The CDR3 loop spans 15 amino acids. The CDR3 loop is CASSTLRDSRHGYTF. The DNA of the CDR3 is TGTGCCAGTAGTACCCTCAGGGACAGTCGACATGGCTACACCTTC.

This clone occurred once. The V gene is TRBV4-2, the J gene TRBJ2-3; maybe TRBD2 (5 bases). The CDR3 runs 13 residues. Trimming stripped 1 base from V and 4 bases from J, with 6 bases between. Germline values: CDR1 LGHNA, CDR2 YNFKEQ. This CDR3 reads CASSQARADTQYF. The CDR3 nucleotides are TGTGCCAGCAGCCAAGCGCGGGCAGATACGCAGTATTTT.

This clone is a singleton in its sample. This sequence joins TRBV9 and TRBJ2-1; 11 positions match TRBD2. The germline V gene has CDR1 SGDLS and CDR2 YYNGEE. Unmatched junction bases numbered 11, after V lost 0 bases and J lost 0 bases. CDR3 length equals 20 residues. In nucleotides, the CDR3 is TGTGCCAGCAGCGTAGATAGCGGGGGGGCCAGGACGAGCTCCTACAATGAGCAGTTCTTC. Translating gives CASSVDSGGARTSSYNEQFF.

The chain combines TRBV6-1 with TRBJ1-1; D remains unclear. The CDR3 is 15 residues long. V lost 2 bases, J lost 1 base, and 11 bases lay in between. Germline CDR1 MNHNS, CDR2 SASEGT. The CDR3 reads CASSEISAGNTEAFF. CDR3 DNA sequence: TGTGCCAGCAGTGAAATATCGGCAGGGAACACTGAAGCTTTCTTT.

The chain combines TRBV11-2 with TRBJ2-7; TRBD1 matches 9 bases. V trimming: 3 bases; J trimming: 3 bases; junction bases outside the gene matches: 6. The germline V gene encodes CDR1 SGHAT and CDR2 FQNNGV. This CDR3 is built from 15 residues. CDR3 nucleotide sequence: TGTGCCAGCAGCTTGACGGACAGGGGAATCTACGAGCAGTACTTC. This gives the protein CASSLTDRGIYEQYF.

V is TRBV27 and J is TRBJ2-3, with D maybe TRBD1 (6 bases). Trimming left V 2 bases short and J 0 bases short, with 12 bases between. The CDR3 consists of 16 residues. Germline V gives CDR1 MNHEY, CDR2 SMNVEV (reference sequence). The CDR3, as DNA: TGTGCCAGCAGTTTAGTAGGGGGATGGAGCACAGATACGCAGTATTTT. Residues: CASSLVGGWSTDTQYF.

The sample holds one count of this clone. The rearrangement uses TRBV4-2 and TRBJ1-2; 7 nucleotides align to TRBD1. CDR3 length equals 13 residues. Germline CDR1 is LGHNA and CDR2 is YNFKEQ. V shed 4 bases and J 7 bases; nucleotides not matched to a gene: 6. The CDR3 sequence: CASSPGTEGGYTF. CDR3 nucleotide sequence: TGTGCCAGCAGCCCCGGGACAGAAGGTGGCTACACCTTC.

The chain links TRBV10-3 to TRBJ2-5; maybe TRBD2 (6 bases). With the DNA end fitting TRBJ2-7 better, the J assignment may be wrong. The V gene's germline CDR1 is ENHRY and CDR2 SYGVKD. This CDR3 has 13 amino acids. The CDR3 bases are TGTGCCATCAGTGCGCGGGGTTCTTACGAGCAGTACTTC. Amino acids: CAISARGSYEQYF.

The chain is built from TRBV2 and TRBJ1-1; possibly TRBD1 for D (6 bases). The CDR3 is made up of 14 amino acids. The ends were cut back, 6 bases at V and 1 base at J, with 12 bases in the middle. Germline assignment: CDR1 SNHLY and CDR2 FYNNEI. In DNA, the CDR3 is TGTGCCAGCAGACTGGACAGCCCGAACACTGAAGCTTTCTTT. It yields the protein CASRLDSPNTEAFF.

The rearrangement uses TRBV18 and TRBJ1-6; 9 positions agree with TRBD1. The CDR3 is 19 amino acids. The V segment lost 3 bases and the J segment 8 bases; nucleotides outside the gene matches: 17. Germline V lookup: CDR1 KGHSH, CDR2 LQKENI. CDR3 loop: CASSPNLGGSGTGHSPLHF. The CDR3 bases are TGTGCCAGCTCACCCAACCTAGGGGGGTCCGGGACAGGGCATTCACCCCTCCACTTT.

This clone has just a few counts. V usage is TRBV7-9 and J usage is TRBJ2-7, with D perhaps matching TRBD1 (5 bases). The CDR3 is made up of 14 amino acids. V was clipped by 1 base and J by 3 bases, with 10 bases between them. Per germline, CDR1 SEHNR and CDR2 FQNEAQ (reference sequence). The CDR3 here is CASSLGQGHYEQYF. DNA for the CDR3: TGTGCCAGCAGCTTAGGTCAGGGTCACTACGAGCAGTACTTC.

The V call is TRBV19, the J call TRBJ2-7, with 7 bases lining up with TRBD2. The length of the CDR3 is 14 residues. From germline, CDR1 is LNHDA and CDR2 SQIVND (reference sequence). The V segment lost 4 bases and the J segment 3 bases; nucleotides outside the gene matches: 6. The CDR3 region has the DNA TGTGCCAGTAGTAATGGGGAGGGGTACTACGAGCAGTACTTC. This gives the protein CASSNGEGYYEQYF.

A note on this clone: One end of the junction varies from germline; a read error may be responsible. The chain combines TRBV7-7 with TRBJ2-5; D unclear. The CDR3 has 13 amino acids. Germline lookup yields CDR1 SSHAT and CDR2 FNYEAQ (reference sequence). The CDR3 bases are TGTGCTAGCAGCTTATCCCTTCAAGAGACCCAGTACTTC. It yields the protein CASSLSLQETQYF.

Turning to this clone: The germline gene is not matched at one end of the junction; a read error may be the cause. The chain employs TRBV4-1 and TRBJ2-1, with 7 bases aligning to TRBD1. The CDR3 loop spans 17 amino acids. The germline gives CDR1 MGHRA, CDR2 YSYEKL. The CDR3 loop reads CASSQGRRDRSDNEQFF. CDR3 coding DNA: TGCGCCAGCAGTCAAGGGCGCCGGGACAGATCTGACAATGAGCAGTTCTTC.